The rows below give T cell receptor beta chains drawn from one sample of a study of T-cell reconstitution after alpha-beta-depleted transplantation in children. Each CDR3 protein is one row after TCRdb ran MiXCR on the PCR reads. This sample yields 440,000 or so distinct CDR3 sequences, of which about 40% are seen a single time; 27% belongs to the top ten. The source was PBMCs, collected before TCRalphabeta/CD19-depleted stem cell transplant. The receptors here all came from a girl aged 2-10 years with aplastic anemia, due to receive a stem cell transplant. Each CDR3 is given with its conserved first and last residue. Each record gives: D gene, clone size, J gene, V gene, CDR3 DNA, CDR3 protein. D genes are given only for firm matches. Clone size is not always given. Where it is, it says once, few, many or a class for expanded clones.

.,few,TRBJ1-5,TRBV19,TGTGCCAGTACTGACTTCCTCGGCAATCAGCCCCAGCATTTT,CASTDFLGNQPQHF
.,.,TRBJ1-1,TRBV19,TGTGCCAGTAGTATAAGTATGACCTGGGGCACTGAAGCTTTCTTT,CASSISMTWGTEAFF
TRBD1,many,TRBJ1-2,TRBV13,TGTGCCAGCAGCTTTGGACAGGGGGCCTCTTATGGCTACACCTTC,CASSFGQGASYGYTF
TRBD2,.,TRBJ2-5,TRBV5-4,TGTGCCAGCAGCCCCAGCGGGAGGGCCGTAGGAGAGACCCAGTACTTC,CASSPSGRAVGETQYF
.,.,TRBJ2-3,TRBV7-6,TGTGCCAGCAGCACACAGGAGGGCCCAGATACGCAGTATTTT,CASSTQEGPDTQYF
.,few,TRBJ2-5,TRBV5-1,TGCGCCAGCAGCTACCAAAATCCCCAAGAGACCCAGTACTTC,CASSYQNPQETQYF
.,.,TRBJ1-4,TRBV12-3/TRBV12-4,TGTGCCAGCAGTTTCAGGGAGGAAAAACTGTTTTTT,CASSFREEKLFF
.,.,TRBJ2-1,TRBV10-3,TGTGCCATCGGGGGGACGGCACAAGAGACCCAGTTCTTC,CAIGGTAQETQFF
TRBD1,.,TRBJ1-2,TRBV5-5,TGTGCCAGCAAAAATGCACAGGGGTACTATGGCTACACCTTC,CASKNAQGYYGYTF
TRBD2,few,TRBJ2-2,TRBV6-2/TRBV6-3,TGTGCCAGCAGATCAGGCGGGAGGGCCCCCGGGGAGCTGTTTTTT,CASRSGGRAPGELFF
.,.,TRBJ2-1,TRBV18,TGTGCCAGCTCACCCCAAGAAAAGTATGAGCAGTTCTTC,CASSPQEKYEQFF
TRBD2,.,TRBJ2-3,TRBV11-2,TGTGCCAGCAGCCAGACTAGCGGCACAGATACGCAGTATTTT,CASSQTSGTDTQYF